These 30 T cell receptor beta chains originate from one sample sequenced in a study of T-cell memory formation after mild COVID-19. A single record per CDR3 protein comes from TCRdb applying MiXCR to the 5' RACE reads. The repertoire holds over 120,000 distinct CDR3 sequences, roughly 6.2% seen once, with under 2.5% in the top ten. What was sequenced was PBMCs or a T cell subset sorted from them (not recorded which). The receptor set was obtained from an adult woman who had mild COVID-19 (a few samples of this study predate the infection). Cell type and time point are not known.

This clonotype has a count of ten or more. This chain connects TRBV20-1 to TRBJ2-1, with 7 bases matching TRBD2. The CDR3 is 14 amino acids. The V gene's germline CDR1 is DFQATT and CDR2 SNEGSKA (reference sequence). The ends lost 6 bases at V and 9 bases at J; junction bases unmatched: 14. CDR3 residues: CSAAPTSRRGEQFF. CDR3 coding DNA: TGCAGTGCAGCCCCGACTAGCCGGCGGGGTGAGCAGTTCTTC.

This clonotype was found many times. J is TRBJ2-7 and V is TRBV7-2; 7 bases match TRBD1. With 4 bases clipped from V and 1 base from J, the junction kept 1 base outside the gene matches. The CDR3 extends over 13 amino acids. Germline loops: CDR1 SGHTA, CDR2 FQGNSA. The CDR3 DNA reads TGTGCCAGCAGCTGGGACAGATCCTACGAGCAGTACTTC. Translation: CASSWDRSYEQYF.

This clonotype occurred many times. In nucleotides, the CDR3 is TGCGCCAGCAGTTTTGGACCTCCGTGGGATGAGCAGTTCTTC. Its translation: CASSFGPPWDEQFF. The chain has TRBV5-1 and TRBJ2-1; D unresolved. The CDR3 sequence is 14 residues long. V shed 5 bases and J shed 8 bases, with 17 bases lying between them. Looked up from germline, CDR1 is SGHRS and CDR2 is YFSETQ.

There are many counts of this clonotype. The chain carries TRBV29-1 and TRBJ2-3; 12 bases agree with TRBD2. Germline CDR1 is SQVTM and CDR2 is ANQGSEA. The CDR3 consists of 13 residues. V lost 8 bases, J lost 5 bases, and 5 bases stayed unmatched. Here the CDR3 DNA reads TGCAGCACCCTAGCGGGAGGGATAGATACGCAGTATTTT. This sequence encodes CSTLAGGIDTQYF.

This clonotype was recorded many times. The rearrangement links TRBV15 to TRBJ2-7; D possibly corresponds to TRBD1 (5 bases). Trimming cost V 0 bases and J 2 bases, with 8 bases left between them. Germline loops: CDR1 LNHNV, CDR2 YYDKDF (reference sequence). The CDR3 contains 14 residues. CDR3 protein: CATSRDTGTYEQYF. The DNA for the CDR3 is TGTGCCACCAGCAGAGATACAGGCACCTACGAGCAGTACTTC.

In its sample, this clonotype was seen many times. The chain joins TRBV5-1 to TRBJ2-7; D possibly corresponds to TRBD1 (5 bases). Germline-derived CDR1 and CDR2 are SGHRS and YFSETQ. V was pared by 4 bases and J by 0 bases, with 11 bases between. The CDR3 extends over 14 amino acids. Here the CDR3 reads CASSPVQGSYEQYF. CDR3 in DNA: TGCGCCAGCAGCCCCGTTCAGGGCTCCTACGAGCAGTACTTC.

This clonotype was seen a few times. The CDR3 protein is CASSYGAVRDGELFF. CDR3 in DNA: TGTGCCAGCAGTTACGGGGCAGTAAGGGACGGGGAGCTGTTTTTT. The chain links TRBV6-2 or TRBV6-3 to TRBJ2-2; a possible D gene is TRBD1 (5 bases). The V end was cut by 2 bases, the J end by 7 bases, with 14 bases between. Germline V lookup: CDR1 MNHEY, CDR2 SVGEGT. This CDR3 comprises 15 residues.

As for this clonotype: One end of the junction is discordant with germline, which a read error may explain. The V gene is TRBV7-7, the J gene TRBJ2-5, with TRBD2 matching 7 bases. CDR3 length: 15 residues. The germline V gene has CDR1 SSHAT and CDR2 FNYEAQ (reference sequence). CDR3 in amino acids: CASSLTAGVGETQYF. Here the CDR3 DNA reads TGTGCTAGCAGCTTAACGGCGGGGGTAGGAGAGACCCAGTACTTC.

This clonotype was seen repeatedly, ten times or more. This sequence joins TRBV7-9 and TRBJ1-5; weak D call: TRBD1 (6 bases). The germline V gene encodes CDR1 SEHNR and CDR2 FQNEAQ (reference sequence). CDR3 size: 14 residues. The V gene lost 3 bases and the J gene lost 7 bases, with 13 bases spanning the gap. The CDR3 protein is CASSLSGARQPQHF. Here the CDR3 DNA reads TGTGCCAGCAGCTTGTCGGGGGCAAGACAGCCCCAGCATTTT.

This clonotype occurred many times. The CDR3 spells CASSPRGDTEAFF. The CDR3 DNA sequence: TGCGCCAGCAGCCCCCGCGGGGACACTGAAGCTTTCTTT. The V and J genes are TRBV5-1 and TRBJ1-1; no clear D. Germline CDR1 reads SGHRS; CDR2 reads YFSETQ. V dropped 4 bases and J dropped 3 bases, with 10 bases sitting between them. The CDR3 sequence is 13 residues long.

The chain recombines TRBV2 with TRBJ1-2; D is undetermined. CDR1 SNHLY and CDR2 FYNNEI come from the germline V gene. This CDR3 region has 15 residues. V dropped 8 bases and J dropped 2 bases, with 18 bases sitting between them. The CDR3 nucleotides read TGTGCCAGCTTGGCCAGCCAGTGGATGAACTATGGCTACACCTTC. This translates into CASLASQWMNYGYTF.

This clonotype was recorded at least ten times. This sequence joins TRBV6-5 and TRBJ2-1; D gene ambiguous. The V end was cut by 2 bases, the J end by 1 base, with 12 bases between. CDR1 and CDR2 from the germline V gene are MNHEY and SVGAGI. CDR3 length equals 16 residues. Written as DNA, the CDR3 is TGTGCCAGCAGTTACAGGGATGGAAGATCCTACAATGAGCAGTTCTTC. Residues: CASSYRDGRSYNEQFF.

The sample holds many counts of this clonotype. The chain has TRBV12-3 or TRBV12-4 and TRBJ1-5; D may be TRBD1 (5 bases). This CDR3 contains 13 residues. V was cut by 5 bases and J by 9 bases, with 14 bases left in between. CDR3 in DNA: TGTGCCAGCAGTAAACAGGAAAATAGGCCCCAGCATTTT. This encodes CASSKQENRPQHF.

J is TRBJ1-5 and V is TRBV9, with D maybe TRBD1 (6 bases). The CDR3 loop spans 13 amino acids. V lost 6 bases and J lost 5, with 12 bases in between. CDR1 SGDLS and CDR2 YYNGEE come from the germline V gene. The DNA of the CDR3 is TGTGCCAGCAATTCACAGGGACATCAGCCCCAGCATTTT. Amino acids: CASNSQGHQPQHF.

This clonotype was recorded at least ten times. The chain links TRBV25-1 to TRBJ1-2; D unclear. The CDR3 has 12 residues. Trimming left V 7 bases short and J 2 bases short, with 8 bases between. Germline lookup yields CDR1 MGHDK and CDR2 SYGVNS. CDR3 sequence (DNA): TGTGCCAGCACGGGAGGAAACTATGGCTACACCTTC. It is translated as CASTGGNYGYTF.

This clonotype was counted between two and nine times. The CDR3: CSARAGGRVVNYGYTF. CDR3 nucleotide sequence: TGCAGTGCTAGAGCGGGGGGAAGGGTTGTTAACTATGGCTACACCTTC. This chain uses TRBV20-1 with TRBJ1-2, with D tentatively TRBD1 (5 bases). The germline V gene has CDR1 DFQATT and CDR2 SNEGSKA (reference sequence). V lost 1 base, J lost 1 base, and 16 bases lay in between. The CDR3 spans 16 residues.

This clonotype was detected many times. The chain combines TRBV7-9 with TRBJ2-1; possible D gene TRBD2, 6 bases. The germline gives CDR1 SEHNR, CDR2 FQNEAQ (reference sequence). Trimming removed 4 bases at V and 5 bases at J, with 15 bases between. The CDR3 runs 15 residues. This CDR3 is CASSSRRAHNNEQFF. CDR3 DNA: TGTGCCAGCAGCTCCCGGAGGGCCCATAACAATGAGCAGTTCTTC.

In its sample, this clonotype was seen a few times. The genes are TRBV12-3 or TRBV12-4 and TRBJ1-2; possible D gene TRBD1, 6 bases. V was clipped by 4 bases and J by 8 bases, with 17 bases between them. The CDR3 has 14 residues. CDR3 bases: TGTGCCAGCAGTTCCTCAGTGGGGGCAGAGGGCTACACCTTC. The encoded protein is CASSSSVGAEGYTF.

This clonotype turned up a few times. J is TRBJ2-1 and V is TRBV4-1; 8 positions match TRBD1. Germline loops: CDR1 MGHRA, CDR2 YSYEKL. CDR3 length: 17 residues. The V segment lost 3 bases and the J segment 1 base; nucleotides outside the gene matches: 8. The CDR3 here is CASSHDARTGSYNEQFF. Here the CDR3 DNA reads TGCGCCAGCAGCCACGACGCTCGGACAGGGTCCTACAATGAGCAGTTCTTC.

This clonotype has ten or more counts. J is TRBJ2-5 and V is TRBV20-1, with D unclear. The CDR3 contains 12 residues. Germline V CDR1 and CDR2: DFQATT, SNEGSKA (reference sequence). The ends were cut back, 6 bases at V and 2 bases at J, with 10 bases in the middle. CDR3 sequence reads: CSASYQQETQYF. The CDR3 bases are TGCAGTGCCTCCTATCAACAAGAGACCCAGTACTTC.

This clonotype was observed at least ten times. The chain links TRBV12-3 or TRBV12-4 to TRBJ2-1; TRBD2 matches at 10 bases. With V trimmed by 6 bases and J by 5 bases, 7 bases remained unmatched. The CDR3 contains 15 residues. The CDR3 sequence is CASRLTSGDHNEQFF. Here the CDR3 DNA reads TGTGCCAGCAGACTTACTAGCGGGGATCACAATGAGCAGTTCTTC.

This clonotype was seen ten or more times. The chain has TRBV20-1 and TRBJ2-4; possible D gene TRBD2, 6 bases. The CDR3 is made up of 16 amino acids. Per the germline V gene, CDR1 is DFQATT and CDR2 is SNEGSKA (reference sequence). The germline V and J ends were trimmed by 7 bases and 0 bases, with 19 bases remaining between them. The chain's CDR3 is CSVVEGRDPAKNIQYF. CDR3 nucleotides: TGCAGTGTCGTGGAGGGGCGGGACCCAGCCAAAAACATTCAGTACTTC.

This clonotype was seen more than once but under ten times. V is TRBV28 and J is TRBJ2-5; 7 bases fit TRBD2. Germline loops: CDR1 MDHEN, CDR2 SYDVKM. The V gene end was trimmed by 3 bases and the J gene end by 5 bases; junction bases not matched to a gene: 6. The CDR3 spans 14 residues. CDR3 sequence (DNA): TGTGCCAGCAGTTTGGCGGGGACTACGGAGACCCAGTACTTC. This translates into CASSLAGTTETQYF.

V gene TRBV12-3 or TRBV12-4 combines with J gene TRBJ2-7, with 11 bases matching TRBD2. This CDR3 spans 13 amino acids. V dropped 7 bases and J dropped 2; count of bases not matched to a gene: 1. The CDR3 DNA sequence: TGTGCCAGCACACTAGCGGGAGCCTACGAGCAGTACTTC. It is translated as CASTLAGAYEQYF.

In this sample, this clonotype turned up many times. The CDR3: CASRSVSGTNVNEQFF. CDR3 bases: TGTGCCAGCAGATCCGTTTCCGGGACTAATGTAAATGAGCAGTTCTTC. The gene calls are TRBV7-3 and TRBJ2-1; 7 bases are a match to TRBD2. This CDR3 is 16 amino acids long. CDR1 is SGHTA and CDR2 is FQGTGA in the germline V gene. Unmatched junction bases numbered 15, after V lost 6 bases and J lost 7 bases. The full variable domain, its missing parts supplied by reference TRBV7-3 and TRBJ2-1, is GAGVSQTPSNKVTEKGKYVELRCDPISGHTALYWYRQSLGQGPEFLIYFQGTGAADDSGLPNDRFFAVRPEGSVSTLKIQRTERGDSAVYLCASRSVSGTNVNEQFFGPGTRLTVL.

This clonotype was found a few times. V and J are TRBV29-1 and TRBJ2-5; possibly TRBD1 or TRBD2 for D (5 bases each). CDR1 is SQVTM and CDR2 is ANQGSEA in the germline V gene. Trimming cost V 4 bases and J 5 bases, with 17 bases left between them. This CDR3 region has 14 residues. DNA for the CDR3: TGCAGCGTTGGGCCAATTTGGGGGAAGGAGACCCAGTACTTC. It is translated as CSVGPIWGKETQYF.

In its sample, this clonotype was seen many times. The rearrangement links TRBV5-1 to TRBJ2-4; D possibly corresponds to TRBD1 (6 bases). Trimming removed 7 bases from V and 6 bases from J, with 20 bases in between. Looked up from germline, CDR1 is SGHRS and CDR2 is YFSETQ. The CDR3 runs 15 residues. CDR3 DNA: TGCGCCAGCCGCCAGAAGGGGGAATATGGAAACATTCAGTACTTC. This sequence encodes CASRQKGEYGNIQYF.

This clonotype was detected ten times or more. V is TRBV27 and J is TRBJ2-1; TRBD2 aligns across 8 bases. Germline V gene data show CDR1 as MNHEY and CDR2 as SMNVEV (reference sequence). V gave up 6 bases and J gave up 2 bases; unmatched junction bases: 3. This CDR3 is built from 14 residues. The CDR3 loop reads CASRSGLAYNEQFF. The CDR3, as DNA: TGTGCCAGCAGGTCGGGACTAGCCTACAATGAGCAGTTCTTC.

This clonotype has more than one count but fewer than ten. This chain uses TRBV5-1 with TRBJ1-1, with D maybe TRBD1 (6 bases). Germline lookup yields CDR1 SGHRS and CDR2 YFSETQ. The CDR3 loop spans 16 amino acids. Trimming removed 1 base from V and 4 bases from J, with 17 bases in between. The DNA of the CDR3 is TGCGCCAGCAGCTTGCTCGGGGGCGCACAGGGCACTGAAGCTTTCTTT. Its translation: CASSLLGGAQGTEAFF. Based on the CDR3 plus reference TRBV5-1 and TRBJ1-1, the full variable domain is KAGVTQTPRYLIKTRGQQVTLSCSPISGHRSVSWYQQTPGQGLQFLFEYFSETQRNKGNFPGRFSGRQFSNSRSEMNVSTLELGDSALYLCASSLLGGAQGTEAFFGQGTRLTVV.

V usage is TRBV5-1 and J usage is TRBJ1-1, with a possible D match to TRBD1 (6 bases). Germline V gene lookup returns CDR1 SGHRS and CDR2 YFSETQ. The CDR3 has 14 residues. The V end lost 2 bases, the J end lost 3 bases, and 11 bases lay between the germline ends. The CDR3 loop reads CASSFGTLDTEAFF. CDR3 DNA sequence: TGCGCCAGCAGCTTCGGGACACTTGACACTGAAGCTTTCTTT.